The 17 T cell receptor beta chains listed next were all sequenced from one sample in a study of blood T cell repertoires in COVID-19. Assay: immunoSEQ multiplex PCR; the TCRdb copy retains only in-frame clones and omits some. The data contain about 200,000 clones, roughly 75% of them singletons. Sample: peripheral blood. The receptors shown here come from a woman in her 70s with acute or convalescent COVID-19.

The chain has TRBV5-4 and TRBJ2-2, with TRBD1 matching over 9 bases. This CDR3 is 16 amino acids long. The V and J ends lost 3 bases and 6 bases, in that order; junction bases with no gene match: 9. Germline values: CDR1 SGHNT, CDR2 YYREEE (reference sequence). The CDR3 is CASSSPGQGLPGELFF. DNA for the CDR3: TGTGCCAGCAGCTCGCCGGGACAGGGACTTCCCGGGGAGCTGTTTTTT.

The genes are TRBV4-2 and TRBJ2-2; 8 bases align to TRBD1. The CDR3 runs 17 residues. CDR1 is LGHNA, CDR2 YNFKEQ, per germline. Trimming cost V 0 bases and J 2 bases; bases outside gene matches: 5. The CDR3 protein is CASSQDQGQGNTGELFF. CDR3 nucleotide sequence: TGTGCCAGCAGCCAAGATCAAGGACAGGGAAACACCGGGGAGCTGTTTTTT.

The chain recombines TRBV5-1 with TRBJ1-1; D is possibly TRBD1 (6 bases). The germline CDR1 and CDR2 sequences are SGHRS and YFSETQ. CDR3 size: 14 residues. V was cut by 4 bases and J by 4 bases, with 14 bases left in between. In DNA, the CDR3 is TGCGCCAGCAGCGGGCAGGGAGGGGGCACTGAAGCTTTCTTT. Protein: CASSGQGGGTEAFF.

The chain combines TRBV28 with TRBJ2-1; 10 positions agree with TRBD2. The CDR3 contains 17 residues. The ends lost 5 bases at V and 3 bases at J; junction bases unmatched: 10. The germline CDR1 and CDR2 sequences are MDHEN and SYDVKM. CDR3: CASSPPRTSGFYNEQFF. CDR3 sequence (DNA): TGTGCCAGCAGTCCCCCTCGGACTAGCGGTTTCTACAATGAGCAGTTCTTC.

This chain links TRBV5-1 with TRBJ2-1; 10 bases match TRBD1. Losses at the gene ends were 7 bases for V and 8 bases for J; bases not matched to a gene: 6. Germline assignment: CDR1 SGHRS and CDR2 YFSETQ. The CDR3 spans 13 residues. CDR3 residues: CASSEGTGDEQFF. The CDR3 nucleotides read TGCGCCAGCTCCGAGGGGACAGGGGATGAGCAGTTCTTC.

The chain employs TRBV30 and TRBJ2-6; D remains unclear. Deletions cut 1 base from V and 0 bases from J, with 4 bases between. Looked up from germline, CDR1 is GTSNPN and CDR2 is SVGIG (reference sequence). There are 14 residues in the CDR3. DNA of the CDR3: TGTGCCTGGAGTGGAGGCTCTGGGGCCAACGTCCTGACTTTC. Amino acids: CAWSGGSGANVLTF. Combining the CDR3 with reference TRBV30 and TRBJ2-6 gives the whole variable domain SQTIHQWPATLVQPVGSPLSLECTVEGTSNPNLYWYRQAAGRGLQLLFYSVGIGQISSEVPQNLSASRPQDRQFILSSKKLLLSDSGFYLCAWSGGSGANVLTFGAGSRLTVL.

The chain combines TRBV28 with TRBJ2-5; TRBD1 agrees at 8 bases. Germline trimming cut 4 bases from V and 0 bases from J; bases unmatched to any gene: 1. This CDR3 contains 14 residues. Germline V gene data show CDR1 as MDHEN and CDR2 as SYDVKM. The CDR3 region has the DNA TGTGCCAGCAGTTACAGGGGGAACCAAGAGACCCAGTACTTC. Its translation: CASSYRGNQETQYF.

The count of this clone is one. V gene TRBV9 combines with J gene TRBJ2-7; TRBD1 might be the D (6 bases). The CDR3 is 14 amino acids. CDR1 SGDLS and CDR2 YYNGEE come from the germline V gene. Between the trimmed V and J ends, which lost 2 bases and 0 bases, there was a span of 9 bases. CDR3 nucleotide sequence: TGTGCCAGCAGCGTGGGACACAGCTCCTACGAGCAGTACTTC. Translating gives CASSVGHSSYEQYF.

CDR3 protein: CASSPQTGGNTEAFF. As DNA, the CDR3 is TGTGCCAGCAGCCCACAGACAGGGGGCAACACTGAAGCTTTCTTT. The rearrangement uses TRBV11-2 and TRBJ1-1; 10 bases are shared with TRBD1. The ends lost 5 bases at V and 2 bases at J; junction bases unmatched: 5. Germline loops: CDR1 SGHAT, CDR2 FQNNGV. This CDR3 spans 15 amino acids.

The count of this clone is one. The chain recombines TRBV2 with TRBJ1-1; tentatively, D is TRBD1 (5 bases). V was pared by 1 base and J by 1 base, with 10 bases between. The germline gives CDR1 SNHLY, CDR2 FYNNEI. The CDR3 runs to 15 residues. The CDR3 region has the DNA TGTGCCAGCAGTGAAGAAGGACAAGCGAACACTGAAGCTTTCTTT. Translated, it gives CASSEEGQANTEAFF.

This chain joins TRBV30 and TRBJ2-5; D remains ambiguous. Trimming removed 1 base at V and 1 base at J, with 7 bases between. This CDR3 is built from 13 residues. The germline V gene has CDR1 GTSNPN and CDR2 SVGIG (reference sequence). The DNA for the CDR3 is TGTGCCTGGAGTGACACCTTCCAAGAGACCCAGTACTTC. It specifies CAWSDTFQETQYF.

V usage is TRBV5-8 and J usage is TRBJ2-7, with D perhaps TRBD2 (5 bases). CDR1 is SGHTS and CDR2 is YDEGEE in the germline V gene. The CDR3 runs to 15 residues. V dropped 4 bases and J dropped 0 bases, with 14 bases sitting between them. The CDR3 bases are TGTGCCAGCAGCAATAGCGATTACAGCTCCTACGAGCAGTACTTC. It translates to CASSNSDYSSYEQYF.

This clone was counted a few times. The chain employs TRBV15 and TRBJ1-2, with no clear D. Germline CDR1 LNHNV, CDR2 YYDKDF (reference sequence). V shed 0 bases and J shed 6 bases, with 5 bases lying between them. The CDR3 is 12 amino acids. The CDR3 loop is CATSRDYNGYTF. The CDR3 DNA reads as TGTGCCACCAGCAGAGATTATAATGGCTACACCTTC.

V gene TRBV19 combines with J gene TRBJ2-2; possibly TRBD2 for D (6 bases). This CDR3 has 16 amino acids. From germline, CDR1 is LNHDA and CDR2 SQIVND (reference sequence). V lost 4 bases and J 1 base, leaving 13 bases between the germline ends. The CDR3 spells CASSTPSGRNTGELFF. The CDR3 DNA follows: TGTGCCAGTAGTACCCCGAGCGGGCGGAACACCGGGGAGCTGTTTTTT.

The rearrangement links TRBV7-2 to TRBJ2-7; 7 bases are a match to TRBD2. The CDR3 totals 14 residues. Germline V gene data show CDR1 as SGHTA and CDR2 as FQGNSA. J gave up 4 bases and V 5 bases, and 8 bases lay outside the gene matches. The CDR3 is CASSRTGTNYEQYF. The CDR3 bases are TGTGCCAGCAGCCGCACCGGGACTAATTACGAGCAGTACTTC.

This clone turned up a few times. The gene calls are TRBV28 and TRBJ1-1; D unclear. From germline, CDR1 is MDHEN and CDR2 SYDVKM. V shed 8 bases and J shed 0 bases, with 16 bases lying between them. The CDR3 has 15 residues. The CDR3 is CASLGPFNMNTEAFF. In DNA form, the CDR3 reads TGTGCCAGCCTTGGGCCTTTTAATATGAACACTGAAGCTTTCTTT.

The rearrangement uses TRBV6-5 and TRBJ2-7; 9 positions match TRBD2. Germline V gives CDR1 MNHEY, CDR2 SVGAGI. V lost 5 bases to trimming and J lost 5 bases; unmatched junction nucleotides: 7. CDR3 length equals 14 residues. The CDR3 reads CASSPGLAFHEQYF. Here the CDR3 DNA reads TGTGCCAGCAGTCCGGGACTAGCATTTCACGAGCAGTACTTC.